Sequencing of this T cell receptor beta chain was carried out in a study of T cell repertoires in cytomegalovirus infection. This clonotype was seen a few times. TCRdb processed the reads anew with MiXCR; each CDR3 protein has one entry. Among 300,000 to 400,000 distinct CDR3 sequences, 9.5% were seen once, and the ten largest hold about 4.5%. The sequenced sample was PBMCs. The TCR sequence derives from a human donor in good health (CMV status not recorded). Some clones in this sample may be carry-over from other donors' samples.

CDR3 protein: CSAWDSHSYEQYF. CDR3 nucleotides: TGCAGTGCTTGGGACAGCCACAGCTACGAGCAGTACTTC. This chain joins TRBV20-1 and TRBJ2-7; 7 bases match TRBD1. This CDR3 is 13 amino acids long. The trim removed 5 bases at V and 3 bases at J, leaving 7 bases unmatched. Per the germline V gene, CDR1 is DFQATT and CDR2 is SNEGSKA (reference sequence).